This entry is about one TCR beta chain. The specificity of this receptor is unknown. Base qualities are not recorded, but no much larger clone differs from it by a single base. Using the deep immunoSEQ assay, multiplex PCR amplified TCR CDR3 regions from genomic DNA. Extracted genomic DNA from each cell subset was distributed evenly across all wells of several immunoSEQ 96-well plates, and each plate was treated as a replicate. For sorted subsets, each replicate PCR was loaded with roughly 200 ng genomic DNA, equivalent to about 33,000 T cell genomes. Purified libraries were quantified with a Qubit 3.0 fluorometer, sized on a Bioanalyzer 2100, and re-quantified with the KAPA Library Quantification kit. Every immunoSEQ 96-well plate was sequenced on a dedicated single-read 150-cycle Illumina NextSeq 550 flow cell. As for how the authors treated the data: Because the immunoSEQ output held only junctional sequences and lacked quality scores, the filtering could not match the filtering applied to full-length reads. Sequences were annotated with PyIR, a Python wrapper for IgBLAST v1.9, using IMGT germline references to assign V/J genes and CDR3. Any read was removed if the V/J assignment was weak (E-value above 1e-6), the CDR3 was missing, or the read contained stop codons, out-of-frame junctions, or ambiguous translated residues. V3J clonotypes were defined by identical inferred V gene, J gene, and CDR3 amino acid sequence. The percentage overlap between two repertoires was calculated by dividing the number of shared unique clonotypes by the size of the smaller repertoire. Repertoire richness was assessed with RTK rarefaction, the Chao1 estimator, and Recon v2.1 estimates of unobserved clonotypes. OLGA was used to compute generation probabilities for all TCRbeta clonotypes that the gDNA method yielded from a few donors. TCRdb holds this immuneACCESS table with in-frame rearrangements only. Some clones are missing; in checked studies, unresolved V genes explain under half, and the rest has no known cause. From that table come the V and J calls and clone size; the DNA was used to work out D and trimming. This sample has around 2.1 million clones in its table, and more than 85% of those were observed once. Jointly, the top ten make up 1.5% to 2% of the sample.

The sample comes from a study of shared clonotypes between healthy human individuals (dated by TCRdb to 2019 to 2021). Background for the entire study: A couple of women and a few men aged 18 to 49 years were included in the cohort. For each donor, CD4 naive and CD4 memory were each run on three plates, CD8 naive on two plates, and CD8 memory on one plate. To estimate repertoire size and how much clonotype sharing occurs between individuals, the study deeply sequenced the blood TCR repertoires of roughly 5 healthy adults. To increase sequencing depth and limit assay-specific biases, TCR repertoire library preparation and sequencing were carried out by different laboratories using diverse techniques. Leukapheresis yielded between about 0.9 and 8.9 billion PBMCs per donor. Overall study outcomes, separate from this receptor: Based on pairwise subsampling, the degree of clonotype sharing among donors was expected to be affected by sequencing depth. Sampling was restricted to blood, and TCR repertoires in tissues likely differ from the TCR repertoires found in blood. Incomplete sequencing was indicated by rarefaction of sorted-subset datasets, despite the large sequencing depth. Compared with non-shared clonotypes, clonotypes shared by all four sorted-subset donors had higher generation probabilities. Naive subsets generally had larger estimated clonotype richness than memory subsets. Across four donors, roughly 5% of naive CD4, 3% to 3.5% of naive CD8, 2% to 2.5% of memory CD4, and under 0.45% of memory CD8 clonotypes were shared. Because the study included only a small number of donors, the genetic and exposure-history diversity represented was limited.

The germline V gene (reference sequence) gives CDR1 as MNHEY and CDR2 as SMNVEV. A distance of 17 bases separates the germline ends of V and J, which lose 5 bases and 0 bases respectively. There are 16 amino acids in the CDR3, from cysteine to phenylalanine inclusive. Just the 48-base CDR3 DNA is kept, in frame starting at base 1. CD8 naive samples were obtained by positive selection for CCR7 among CD45RO-negative cells, yielding a CD45RA+CCR7+ population from which TemRA cells were excluded. The donors were healthy, HIV-negative adults who had no recently reported acute infections or vaccinations. Every donor was a Caucasian adult living in Nashville, Tennessee, USA. Blood was obtained by leukapheresis, after which PBMCs were separated by Ficoll-Histopaque density gradient centrifugation and cryopreserved in liquid nitrogen vapor phase. Purity and quantity of every magnetically sorted T cell population were checked by analytical flow cytometry. From each sorted fraction, genomic DNA was isolated and quantified by UV absorbance on a Nanodrop 2000c.

This receptor chain uses TRBV27 and TRBJ2-7, with the D gene call left open. The source material was naive CD8+ T cells from PBMCs. The meaning of the sample's cell subset or site label: CD45RA+CCR7+. The receptor comes from a man between 18 and 35 years old in good health. Some clones in this sample may be carry-over from other donors' samples. Here is the DNA: TGTGCCAGCAGTCCCTCCCCGAAGTCCTTCTCCTACGAGCAGTACTTC. This gives the protein CASSPSPKSFSYEQYF.